These 28 T cell receptor beta chains originate from one sample sequenced in a study of T cells after yellow fever vaccination. A single record per CDR3 protein comes from TCRdb applying MiXCR to the 5' RACE reads. The sample contains approximately 300,000 distinct CDR3 sequences, about 11% of which appear only once. This specimen was CD4+ T cells sorted from PBMCs, taken 45 days after the yellow fever booster vaccination. Receptor source: a man between 18 and 35 years old who received the YFV17D yellow fever vaccine.

This clonotype turned up a few times. CDR3: CASSFLPGSNSPLHF. CDR3 bases: TGTGCCAGCAGTTTCCTCCCAGGTTCCAATTCACCCCTCCACTTT. This chain joins TRBV12-3 or TRBV12-4 and TRBJ1-6; no clear D. The ends were cut back, 3 bases at V and 7 bases at J, with 13 bases in the middle. CDR3 length equals 15 residues.

This clonotype has ten or more counts. The V call is TRBV10-3, the J call TRBJ1-1; TRBD1 might be the D (5 bases). The CDR3 spans 14 residues. V was shortened by 6 bases and J by 6 bases, with 17 bases between the two germline ends. CDR1 is ENHRY and CDR2 is SYGVKD in the germline V gene. This CDR3 is CAISPVGGDSEAFF. CDR3 DNA sequence: TGTGCCATCAGCCCAGTCGGGGGGGACTCTGAAGCTTTCTTT.

V usage is TRBV5-1 and J usage is TRBJ1-1; no clear D gene. The ends were cut back, 2 bases at V and 0 bases at J, with 8 bases in the middle. CDR1 SGHRS and CDR2 YFSETQ come from the germline V gene. The CDR3 is 14 amino acids. CDR3 coding DNA: TGCGCCAGCAGCTTCTTCGGCATGAACACTGAAGCTTTCTTT. Its translation is CASSFFGMNTEAFF.

This chain joins TRBV29-1 and TRBJ1-3, with D possibly TRBD1 on 5 matching bases. The CDR3 totals 13 residues. V lost 7 bases, J lost 4 bases, and 14 bases lay in between. Germline V gives CDR1 SQVTM, CDR2 ANQGSEA. The CDR3 loop reads CSGAGSQGNTIYF. As DNA, the CDR3 is TGCAGCGGTGCAGGGTCCCAGGGAAACACCATATATTTT.

This clonotype was detected only a few times. This rearrangement joins TRBV5-4 to TRBJ2-3, with a weak D call TRBD1 (5 bases). Between the trimmed V and J ends, which lost 2 bases and 0 bases, there was a span of 13 bases. CDR1 SGHNT and CDR2 YYREEE come from the germline V gene (reference sequence). This CDR3 has 16 amino acids. CDR3 in amino acids: CASSLSRVRSTDTQYF. CDR3 bases: TGTGCCAGCAGCTTAAGCAGGGTGAGGAGCACAGATACGCAGTATTTT.

This clonotype was recorded many times. The genes are TRBV5-1 and TRBJ2-7; tentative D call: TRBD1 (6 bases). With 4 bases removed from V and 0 bases from J, the gap between germline ends came to 17 bases. Germline values: CDR1 SGHRS, CDR2 YFSETQ. The CDR3 runs 16 residues. CDR3 sequence: CASSSSGQGHSYEQYF. CDR3 bases: TGCGCCAGCAGCAGCTCGGGACAAGGACACTCCTACGAGCAGTACTTC.

This sequence joins TRBV5-5 and TRBJ2-1; 11 nucleotides align to TRBD2. In germline, CDR1 is SGHKS, CDR2 YYEKEE (reference sequence). The length of the CDR3 is 15 residues. V shed 0 bases and J 8 bases; nucleotides not matched to a gene: 4. The CDR3 nucleotides read TGTGCCAGCAGCTTGGCCCTAGCGGGGGGCTATGAGCAGTTCTTC. Amino acid sequence: CASSLALAGGYEQFF.

This clonotype was found many times. As DNA, the CDR3 is TGTGCCAGCAGTTGGGGGGCCCTGGGAAACACCATATATTTT. Protein sequence: CASSWGALGNTIYF. The chain uses TRBV12-3 or TRBV12-4 and TRBJ1-3, with TRBD1 as a possible D gene (6 bases). This CDR3 contains 14 residues. V was cut by 4 bases and J by 4 bases, with 11 bases left in between.

This clonotype has more than one count but fewer than ten. The chain recombines TRBV4-1 with TRBJ2-2; D gene uncertain. The V end was cut by 0 bases, the J end by 1 base, with 9 bases between. The length of the CDR3 is 16 residues. The germline CDR1 and CDR2 sequences are MGHRA and YSYEKL. CDR3 DNA: TGCGCCAGCAGCCAAGACTTAGGGCTGAACACCGGGGAGCTGTTTTTT. Residues: CASSQDLGLNTGELFF.

This clonotype was recorded many times. The chain uses TRBV27 and TRBJ2-3, with 9 positions matching TRBD1. V lost 5 bases, J lost 0 bases, and 3 bases stayed unmatched. This CDR3 is built from 15 residues. Germline assignment: CDR1 MNHEY and CDR2 SMNVEV (reference sequence). The CDR3 loop reads CASSRDRASTDTQYF. The CDR3 DNA reads as TGTGCCAGCAGTCGGGACAGGGCTAGCACAGATACGCAGTATTTT.

This clonotype was counted a few times. The chain recombines TRBV4-1 with TRBJ2-5; 7 bases map to TRBD1. The CDR3 consists of 13 residues. Germline V gene sequence: CDR1 MGHRA, CDR2 YSYEKL. J gave up 5 bases and V 4 bases, and 4 bases lay outside the gene matches. CDR3: CASSRSQGETQYF. The CDR3 DNA sequence: TGCGCCAGCAGCCGGTCACAGGGGGAGACCCAGTACTTC.

At least ten counts were recorded for this clonotype. The chain couples TRBV4-2 to TRBJ2-3, with D possibly TRBD2 on 6 matching bases. The CDR3 is made up of 14 amino acids. Germline values: CDR1 LGHNA, CDR2 YNFKEQ. The V and J ends lost 3 bases and 4 bases respectively, with 11 bases between them. The CDR3 DNA reads TGTGCCAGCAGCCAGCCGGACTACTCAGATACGCAGTATTTT. Translating gives CASSQPDYSDTQYF.

The sample holds a few counts of this clonotype. This rearrangement joins TRBV6-5 to TRBJ1-5; a possible D gene is TRBD1 (6 bases). The ends were cut back, 5 bases at V and 4 bases at J, with 12 bases in the middle. The germline V gene has CDR1 MNHEY and CDR2 SVGAGI. The CDR3 has 14 residues. CDR3 DNA: TGTGCCAGCAGTCCCGACAGGAGTAATCAGCCCCAGCATTTT. This sequence encodes CASSPDRSNQPQHF.

This clonotype occurred a few times. This sequence joins TRBV5-1 and TRBJ1-1; weak D call: TRBD1 (5 bases). This CDR3 comprises 15 residues. CDR1 is SGHRS, CDR2 YFSETQ, per germline. With 4 bases removed from V and 1 base from J, the gap between germline ends came to 14 bases. CDR3 DNA sequence: TGCGCCAGCAGCGCGTCAGGGTTGGGGAACACTGAAGCTTTCTTT. It encodes CASSASGLGNTEAFF.

This clonotype was recorded at least ten times. This chain connects TRBV7-2 to TRBJ2-3; the D is unclear. V lost 5 bases and J lost 2, with 5 bases in between. This CDR3 has 12 amino acids. CDR1 SGHTA and CDR2 FQGNSA come from the germline V gene. The CDR3 reads CASSTYTDTQYF. DNA for the CDR3: TGTGCCAGCAGCACCTACACAGATACGCAGTATTTT.

The genes are TRBV18 and TRBJ2-5; D may be TRBD1 or TRBD2 (5 bases each). Germline V lookup: CDR1 KGHSH, CDR2 LQKENI. Trimming removed 8 bases from V and 5 bases from J, with 15 bases in between. The CDR3 consists of 13 residues. This CDR3 reads CASAGTAVETQYF. The CDR3 region has the DNA TGTGCCAGCGCAGGGACGGCAGTGGAGACCCAGTACTTC.

This sequence joins TRBV5-5 and TRBJ1-1; 9 nucleotides agree with TRBD1. J gave up 4 bases and V 3 bases, and 4 bases lay outside the gene matches. CDR1 SGHKS and CDR2 YYEKEE come from the germline V gene (reference sequence). The CDR3 is 14 amino acids. The CDR3 reads CASSSPDRGTEAFF. CDR3 sequence (DNA): TGTGCCAGCAGCTCGCCGGACAGGGGCACTGAAGCTTTCTTT.

This clonotype occurred a few times. The V and J genes are TRBV7-6 and TRBJ1-2, with TRBD1 identical over 7 bases. The V segment lost 4 bases and the J segment 7 bases; nucleotides outside the gene matches: 6. CDR1 is SGHVS, CDR2 FNYEAQ, per germline. The CDR3 totals 13 residues. The chain's CDR3 is CASSSGRGVGYTF. Written as DNA, the CDR3 is TGTGCCAGCAGCTCGGGCAGGGGGGTTGGCTACACCTTC.

This clonotype showed up many times. This chain uses TRBV12-3 or TRBV12-4 with TRBJ1-4; TRBD1 matches 7 bases. The CDR3 consists of 14 residues. Losses at the gene ends were 7 bases for V and 7 bases for J; bases not matched to a gene: 9. The DNA of the CDR3 is TGTGCCAGCACTCTACAGGGGATCGGTGAAAAACTGTTTTTT. Residues: CASTLQGIGEKLFF.

There are a few counts of this clonotype. The chain is built from TRBV6-5 and TRBJ1-1; D call uncertain. Between the trimmed V and J ends, which lost 0 bases and 6 bases, there was a span of 11 bases. The CDR3 loop spans 14 amino acids. Germline CDR1 MNHEY, CDR2 SVGAGI. For the CDR3, the DNA is TGTGCCAGCAGTTACTCGATGGGATTATCTGAAGCTTTCTTT. It yields the protein CASSYSMGLSEAFF.

CDR3 nucleotides: TGTGCCAGCAGTTCTACTAGCGGGGGCTGGAATGAGCAGTTCTTC. Translation: CASSSTSGGWNEQFF. This chain uses TRBV7-9 with TRBJ2-1, with 11 bases identical to TRBD2. The CDR3 totals 15 residues. Germline lookup yields CDR1 SEHNR and CDR2 FQNEAQ (reference sequence). Unmatched junction bases numbered 8, after V lost 6 bases and J lost 7 bases.

This chain links TRBV7-2 with TRBJ2-1, with 8 bases fitting TRBD2. Trimming took 5 bases from V and 11 from J; bases not matched to a gene: 8. The germline gives CDR1 SGHTA, CDR2 FQGNSA. The CDR3 is 13 residues long. The CDR3 DNA reads as TGTGCCAGCAGCCTAACACTAGCGGACAAGCAGTTCTTC. Translation: CASSLTLADKQFF.

This sequence joins TRBV5-1 and TRBJ2-2; TRBD2 matches 9 bases. The trim removed 7 bases at V and 0 bases at J, leaving 4 bases unmatched. The germline gives CDR1 SGHRS, CDR2 YFSETQ. CDR3 size: 15 residues. The CDR3 nucleotides read TGCGCCAGCGGAACTAGCGGGCCGAACACCGGGGAGCTGTTTTTT. Protein product: CASGTSGPNTGELFF.

The rearrangement uses TRBV20-1 and TRBJ2-3, with 8 positions matching TRBD2. The CDR3 is 13 amino acids. Unmatched junction bases numbered 1, after V lost 3 bases and J lost 2 bases. Germline CDR1 DFQATT, CDR2 SNEGSKA (reference sequence). CDR3 amino acids: CSASGGATDTQYF. The DNA of the CDR3 is TGCAGTGCTAGCGGGGGGGCCACAGATACGCAGTATTTT.

This clonotype was detected only a few times. CDR3 sequence: CSAGGGYTF. In nucleotides, the CDR3 is TGCAGCGCGGGAGGTGGCTACACCTTC. This chain uses TRBV29-1 with TRBJ1-2; D unclear. Trimming pared 7 bases from V and 7 bases from J, leaving 7 bases between. The CDR3 is 9 amino acids. From germline, CDR1 is SQVTM and CDR2 ANQGSEA.

This chain links TRBV20-1 with TRBJ2-5; 7 nucleotides align to TRBD1. Germline assignment: CDR1 DFQATT and CDR2 SNEGSKA (reference sequence). CDR3 length equals 12 residues. The V and J ends lost 0 bases and 12 bases, in that order; junction bases with no gene match: 7. CDR3 DNA: TGCAGTGCTAGAGATCAGCGACAGGGAGAGTACTTC. Translation gives CSARDQRQGEYF.

The sample holds a few counts of this clonotype. The chain carries TRBV12-3 or TRBV12-4 and TRBJ1-1, with TRBD1 matching over 12 bases. CDR3 length: 15 amino acids. Unmatched junction bases numbered 11, after V lost 5 bases and J lost 10 bases. The CDR3, as DNA: TGTGCCAGCAGTCCCGGGACAGGGGGCGAAGGAGGAGCTTTCTTT. Encoded protein: CASSPGTGGEGGAFF.

The chain uses TRBV4-1 and TRBJ1-2, with 12 bases that match TRBD1. Trimming took 4 bases from V and 7 from J; bases not matched to a gene: 7. Germline V gene sequence: CDR1 MGHRA, CDR2 YSYEKL. The CDR3 is 15 residues long. In DNA, the CDR3 is TGCGCCAGCAGCCCATTGGGGACAGGGGGCCTTGGCTACACCTTC. Residues: CASSPLGTGGLGYTF.